This passage covers 10 T cell receptor beta chains from one sample sequenced in a study of blood T cell repertoires in COVID-19. Using immunoSEQ multiplex PCR, the repertoire was profiled, and TCRdb retains in-frame clones only, with some absent. The table has 300,000 to 350,000 clones, less than 90% seen once. Sequenced sample: PBMCs or T cells enriched from blood (not recorded which). Receptors originate from a woman aged 25 to 39 who had recovered from COVID-19.

The CDR3 loop reads CASSPRTGRAKETQYF. The CDR3 DNA follows: TGTGCCAGCAGTCCGAGGACAGGGAGAGCTAAAGAGACCCAGTACTTC. The chain joins TRBV28 to TRBJ2-5; 8 nucleotides match TRBD1. This CDR3 has 16 residues. V trimming: 5 bases; J trimming: 3 bases; junction bases outside the gene matches: 11. Germline V gene lookup returns CDR1 MDHEN and CDR2 SYDVKM.

V is TRBV28 and J is TRBJ1-2; 8 bases align to TRBD1. Germline loops: CDR1 MDHEN, CDR2 SYDVKM. The CDR3 length is 14 residues. The junction had 5 bases not matched to a gene; V was cut back by 5 bases and J by 3 bases. CDR3 amino acids: CASSEQGGYYGYTF. DNA for the CDR3: TGTGCCAGCAGTGAACAGGGGGGGTACTATGGCTACACCTTC.

The genes are TRBV5-1 and TRBJ1-1, with D perhaps matching TRBD1 (5 bases). The CDR3 contains 14 residues. V gave up 3 bases and J gave up 4 bases, with 13 bases separating them. CDR1 and CDR2 from the germline V gene are SGHRS and YFSETQ. The CDR3 bases are TGCGCCAGCAGCTCGGAGGGGCAGTCCACTGAAGCTTTCTTT. It codes for CASSSEGQSTEAFF.

About this clone itself: In the same sample, other DNA sequences code for this CDR3. The chain couples TRBV28 to TRBJ1-2, with D possibly being TRBD1 (6 bases). V lost 8 bases and J lost 2, with 12 bases in between. Per germline, CDR1 MDHEN and CDR2 SYDVKM. The CDR3 is 13 residues long. As DNA, the CDR3 is TGTGCCAGCTCATCTCAGGGGAACTATGGCTACACCTTC. It yields the protein CASSSQGNYGYTF.

The chain has TRBV25-1 and TRBJ1-3; no clear D gene. V dropped 3 bases and J dropped 3 bases, with 15 bases sitting between them. The CDR3 consists of 16 residues. Per the germline V gene, CDR1 is MGHDK and CDR2 is SYGVNS. CDR3: CASSDPGGEGGNTIYF. The CDR3 DNA follows: TGTGCCAGCAGTGACCCCGGAGGTGAGGGTGGAAACACCATATATTTT.

The chain recombines TRBV5-1 with TRBJ1-1, with D perhaps TRBD1 (5 bases). V was pared by 4 bases and J by 10 bases, with 20 bases between. Germline CDR1 is SGHRS and CDR2 is YFSETQ. This CDR3 contains 14 residues. CDR3 sequence: CASSVDRDLGGAFF. The CDR3 DNA reads as TGCGCCAGCAGCGTGGACCGGGACTTAGGAGGAGCTTTCTTT.

The chain employs TRBV28 and TRBJ2-7; D not resolved. Germline lookup yields CDR1 MDHEN and CDR2 SYDVKM. Trimming pared 3 bases from V and 3 bases from J, leaving 12 bases between. This CDR3 is 14 amino acids long. DNA of the CDR3: TGTGCCAGCAGTTTCTCGGGTCAACTCTACGAGCAGTACTTC. Translated, it gives CASSFSGQLYEQYF. The whole variable domain, remainder taken from reference TRBV28 and TRBJ2-7, is DVKVTQSSRYLVKRTGEKVFLECVQDMDHENMFWYRQDPGLGLRLIYFSYDVKMKEKGDIPEGYSVSREKKERFSLILESASTNQTSMYLCASSFSGQLYEQYFGPGTRLTVT.

The V call is TRBV10-3, the J call TRBJ2-5, with TRBD2 as a possible D gene (5 bases). The V gene's germline CDR1 is ENHRY and CDR2 SYGVKD. The CDR3 is 17 amino acids. V lost 1 base, J lost 7 bases, and 22 bases lay in between. CDR3 region: CAISEFSVRRRAGTQYF. DNA of the CDR3: TGTGCCATCAGTGAGTTCTCGGTTAGGCGGCGGGCCGGGACCCAGTACTTC.

This clone was observed a single time. The chain employs TRBV24-1 and TRBJ1-5, with 8 bases that match TRBD1. V dropped 7 bases and J dropped 7; count of bases not matched to a gene: 5. The CDR3 consists of 13 residues. CDR1 KGHDR and CDR2 SFDVKD come from the germline V gene. CDR3 in DNA: TGTGCCACCAGCTCACAGGGGGTCCAGCCCCAGCATTTT. Translating gives CATSSQGVQPQHF.

This chain links TRBV2 with TRBJ1-2; D is unclear. The germline V and J ends were trimmed by 6 bases and 4 bases, with 12 bases remaining between them. Germline V gene sequence: CDR1 SNHLY, CDR2 FYNNEI. The CDR3 runs 13 residues. The CDR3 protein is CASSPSPIYGYTF. CDR3 nucleotide sequence: TGTGCCAGCAGCCCGAGTCCGATCTATGGCTACACCTTC.